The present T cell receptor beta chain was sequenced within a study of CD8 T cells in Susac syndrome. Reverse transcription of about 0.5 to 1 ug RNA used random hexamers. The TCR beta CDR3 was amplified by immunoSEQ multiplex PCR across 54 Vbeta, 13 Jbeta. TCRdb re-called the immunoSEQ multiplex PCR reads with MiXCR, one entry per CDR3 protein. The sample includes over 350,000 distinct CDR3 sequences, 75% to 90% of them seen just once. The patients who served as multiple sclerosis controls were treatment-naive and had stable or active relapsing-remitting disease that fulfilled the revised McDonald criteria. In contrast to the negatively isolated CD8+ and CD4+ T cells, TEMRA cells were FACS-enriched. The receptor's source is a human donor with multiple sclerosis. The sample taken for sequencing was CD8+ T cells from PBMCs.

CDR3 nucleotide sequence: TGTGCCAGTACGGGGGGCGGGGAGCTGTTTTTT. Translating it yields CASTGGGELFF. V usage is TRBV27 and J usage is TRBJ2-2; TRBD2 aligns across 7 bases. V shed 9 bases, J shed 7 bases, and the junction held 2 bases outside the gene matches. The CDR3 has 11 residues. Looked up from germline, CDR1 is MNHEY and CDR2 is SMNVEV (reference sequence).